Presented here are 23 T cell receptor beta chains from one specimen sequenced in a study of beta chain features in type 1 diabetes. Expressed TCRB transcripts got sequenced, as all isolated RNA was reverse transcribed. Libraries were prepared by immunoSEQ multiplex PCR; TCRdb keeps only in-frame clonotypes and omits some of them. The table includes 150,000 to 170,000 clones, around 8% detected once. Sequencing used central memory CD4+ T cells from blood. Every receptor here comes from a man aged 18 to 30 in good health.

The rearrangement joins TRBV5-4 to TRBJ2-5; 7 bases line up with TRBD2. The CDR3 length is 15 residues. The trim removed 4 bases at V and 3 bases at J, leaving 9 bases unmatched. Germline CDR1 and CDR2: SGHNT and YYREEE (reference sequence). CDR3 sequence (DNA): TGTGCCAGCAGCCCACAGAGGGCGGGAGAAGAGACCCAGTACTTC. It yields the protein CASSPQRAGEETQYF.

This chain connects TRBV28 to TRBJ2-7; maybe TRBD2 (5 bases). The CDR3 consists of 17 residues. CDR1 is MDHEN and CDR2 is SYDVKM in the germline V gene. Trimming removed 7 bases at V and 2 bases at J, with 24 bases between. The CDR3: CASIGLLVGVVTYEQYF. CDR3 DNA: TGTGCCAGCATCGGATTACTCGTCGGGGTGGTGACCTACGAGCAGTACTTC. Full variable domain (missing parts from reference TRBV28 and TRBJ2-7): DVKVTQSSRYLVKRTGEKVFLECVQDMDHENMFWYRQDPGLGLRLIYFSYDVKMKEKGDIPEGYSVSREKKERFSLILESASTNQTSMYLCASIGLLVGVVTYEQYFGPGTRLTVT.

The CDR3: CASSTDRGAAFF. DNA for the CDR3: TGTGCCAGCAGCACGGACAGGGGGGCCGCTTTCTTT. V usage is TRBV7-9 and J usage is TRBJ1-1; TRBD1 matches 10 bases. The CDR3 is made up of 12 amino acids. The junction had 5 bases not matched to a gene; V was cut back by 5 bases and J by 11 bases. Germline V gives CDR1 SEHNR, CDR2 FQNEAQ (reference sequence).

The chain uses TRBV4-3 and TRBJ2-3, with 8 bases lining up with TRBD1. The CDR3 covers 15 residues. V gave up 3 bases and J gave up 3 bases; unmatched junction bases: 5. In germline, CDR1 is LGHNA, CDR2 YSLEER. CDR3 sequence reads: CASSQAGQVTDTQYF. DNA for the CDR3: TGCGCCAGCAGCCAGGCGGGACAGGTAACAGATACGCAGTATTTT.

V gene TRBV14 combines with J gene TRBJ2-3, with 9 bases aligning to TRBD1. Germline loops: CDR1 SGHDN, CDR2 FVKESK. The CDR3 length is 16 residues. V lost 4 bases and J lost 5; bases outside the gene matches: 10. The CDR3 is CASSPRPGQGVDTQYF. The CDR3 region has the DNA TGTGCCAGCAGCCCAAGACCGGGACAGGGTGTAGATACGCAGTATTTT.

This clone was observed at least ten times. The chain is built from TRBV29-1 and TRBJ1-1; D remains ambiguous. Germline CDR1 SQVTM, CDR2 ANQGSEA. This CDR3 is 14 amino acids long. CDR3 nucleotides: TGCAGTATTGCGTACAGAGCGGGGAACACTGAAGCTTTCTTT. As protein: CSIAYRAGNTEAFF. The full variable domain, in which reference TRBV29-1 and TRBJ1-1 provide the parts outside the CDR3, is SAVISQKPSRDICQRGTSLTIQCQVDSQVTMMFWYRQQPGQSLTLIATANQGSEATYESGFVIDKFPISRPNLTFSTLTVSNMSPEDSSIYLCSIAYRAGNTEAFFGQGTRLTVV.

DNA for the CDR3: TGCAGCGTTGAGTCCGGGGTTTCCACTGAAGCTTTCTTT. Its protein is CSVESGVSTEAFF. The V call is TRBV29-1, the J call TRBJ1-1; D remains unclear. The length of the CDR3 is 13 residues. The V gene lost 3 bases and the J gene lost 4 bases, with 12 bases spanning the gap. The germline CDR1 and CDR2 sequences are SQVTM and ANQGSEA. The variable domain in full, completed from reference TRBV29-1 and TRBJ1-1, reads SAVISQKPSRDICQRGTSLTIQCQVDSQVTMMFWYRQQPGQSLTLIATANQGSEATYESGFVIDKFPISRPNLTFSTLTVSNMSPEDSSIYLCSVESGVSTEAFFGQGTRLTVV.

This chain links TRBV19 with TRBJ2-5, with a tentative D call TRBD2 (7 bases). This CDR3 contains 13 residues. In germline, CDR1 is LNHDA, CDR2 SQIVND (reference sequence). The V and J ends lost 3 bases and 7 bases respectively, with 12 bases between them. CDR3 in DNA: TGTGCCAGTAGTATGGGGGGGCGGGGGACCCAGTACTTC. The encoded protein is CASSMGGRGTQYF.

This clone was counted only a few times. The chain combines TRBV7-2 with TRBJ2-7; 8 bases are shared with TRBD1. With V trimmed by 5 bases and J by 1 base, 7 bases remained unmatched. The germline V gene has CDR1 SGHTA and CDR2 FQGNSA. The length of the CDR3 is 15 residues. The CDR3 sequence: CASSPGTGFSYEQYF. The DNA of the CDR3 is TGTGCCAGCAGCCCGGGGACAGGCTTTTCCTACGAGCAGTACTTC.

This clone was recorded a few times. The chain is built from TRBV4-2 and TRBJ1-5; D is unclear. V lost 0 bases and J lost 3, with 9 bases in between. The germline CDR1 and CDR2 sequences are LGHNA and YNFKEQ. The CDR3 extends over 15 amino acids. The chain's CDR3 is CASSQEGSLNQPQHF. The CDR3 nucleotides are TGTGCCAGCAGCCAAGAAGGGAGCCTCAATCAGCCCCAGCATTTT.

This clone was seen only a few times. This chain links TRBV6-5 with TRBJ2-5, with 10 nucleotides matching TRBD2. Germline-derived CDR1 and CDR2 are MNHEY and SVGAGI. With 6 bases clipped from V and 5 bases from J, the junction kept 6 bases outside the gene matches. The CDR3 contains 14 residues. As DNA, the CDR3 is TGTGCCAGCAGCCAGCGGGGGGGCCTGGAGACCCAGTACTTC. Its translation: CASSQRGGLETQYF.

The chain joins TRBV7-3 to TRBJ2-2; 8 positions match TRBD1. The CDR3 runs to 15 residues. With V trimmed by 3 bases and J by 2 bases, 2 bases remained unmatched. Germline V gene data show CDR1 as SGHTA and CDR2 as FQGTGA. CDR3 protein: CASSLGQDNTGELFF. The CDR3 DNA follows: TGTGCCAGCAGCTTGGGACAGGATAACACCGGGGAGCTGTTTTTT.

This clone was recorded a few times. Written as DNA, the CDR3 is TGCGCCAGCAGCTTGTCGGCGGGGGGGAGCTCCTACAATGAGCAGTTCTTC. Amino acid sequence: CASSLSAGGSSYNEQFF. The chain couples TRBV5-1 to TRBJ2-1, with TRBD2 matching 9 bases. The J segment lost 0 bases and the V segment lost 1 base, leaving 5 bases of the junction unmatched. Per the germline V gene, CDR1 is SGHRS and CDR2 is YFSETQ. This CDR3 is built from 17 residues. Looking up the rest from reference TRBV5-1 and TRBJ2-1 gives the full variable domain: KAGVTQTPRYLIKTRGQQVTLSCSPISGHRSVSWYQQTPGQGLQFLFEYFSETQRNKGNFPGRFSGRQFSNSRSEMNVSTLELGDSALYLCASSLSAGGSSYNEQFFGPGTRLTVL.

Ten or more counts support this clone. The chain combines TRBV7-9 with TRBJ1-1; possible D gene TRBD1, 6 bases. There are 11 residues in the CDR3. CDR1 and CDR2 from the germline V gene are SEHNR and FQNEAQ (reference sequence). V was pared by 6 bases and J by 8 bases, with 10 bases between. The CDR3 loop is CASSLGGEAFF. CDR3 DNA sequence: TGTGCCAGCAGTCTTGGGGGCGAAGCTTTCTTT.

This chain joins TRBV4-2 and TRBJ2-5; 9 bases match TRBD1. V dropped 5 bases and J dropped 5; count of bases not matched to a gene: 3. In germline, CDR1 is LGHNA, CDR2 YNFKEQ. The length of the CDR3 is 13 residues. For the CDR3, the DNA is TGTGCCAGCAGCACAGGGGGCGAGGAGACCCAGTACTTC. Translated, it gives CASSTGGEETQYF.

This clone was observed a handful of times. Other nucleotide sequences in the sample specify the same CDR3. V usage is TRBV9 and J usage is TRBJ1-3, with a weak D call TRBD1 (5 bases). CDR1 and CDR2 (germline): SGDLS, YYNGEE. This CDR3 contains 14 residues. V lost 0 bases to trimming and J lost 3 bases, with 7 bases between them. DNA for the CDR3: TGTGCCAGCAGCGTAGTAGGGGATGGAAACACCATATATTTT. Translation: CASSVVGDGNTIYF.

This clone was detected ten times or more. This chain uses TRBV29-1 with TRBJ2-2, with D possibly TRBD1 on 6 matching bases. Germline values: CDR1 SQVTM, CDR2 ANQGSEA. V was pared by 7 bases and J by 0 bases, with 12 bases between. This CDR3 comprises 14 residues. CDR3 sequence (DNA): TGCAGCGCACGTCAGGGGACGAACACCGGGGAGCTGTTTTTT. Its translation: CSARQGTNTGELFF.

Only a few counts were recorded for this clone. The chain carries TRBV11-2 and TRBJ1-1, with no clear D. Germline-derived CDR1 and CDR2 are SGHAT and FQNNGV. V gave up 2 bases and J gave up 11 bases, with 12 bases separating them. This CDR3 is 12 amino acids long. The CDR3 region has the DNA TGTGCCAGCAGCTTATCCGGGAGGAAGGCTTTCTTT. Translating it yields CASSLSGRKAFF.

The chain employs TRBV6-6 and TRBJ1-5; no clear D gene. This CDR3 comprises 13 residues. Trimming took 2 bases from V and 4 from J, leaving 6 bases between them. Germline assignment: CDR1 MNHNY and CDR2 SVGAGI (reference sequence). CDR3 loop: CASSYGGNQPQHF. The CDR3 bases are TGTGCCAGCAGTTACGGCGGGAATCAGCCCCAGCATTTT.

This rearrangement joins TRBV7-2 to TRBJ2-2, with D unresolved. V lost 5 bases and J lost 7, with 17 bases in between. The CDR3 has 15 amino acids. Germline-derived CDR1 and CDR2 are SGHTA and FQGNSA. This chain's CDR3 is CASSPRLLTGGELFF. Here the CDR3 DNA reads TGTGCCAGCAGCCCGCGCCTCCTCACGGGCGGGGAGCTGTTTTTT.

On this clone itself: Other nucleotide sequences in the sample specify the same CDR3. This chain connects TRBV18 to TRBJ2-5; D is possibly TRBD2 (6 bases). Trimming removed 3 bases at V and 1 base at J, with 15 bases between. This CDR3 comprises 16 residues. The germline V gene has CDR1 KGHSH and CDR2 LQKENI. CDR3 sequence reads: CASSPLAGGSQETQYF. CDR3 sequence (DNA): TGTGCCAGCTCACCCCTAGCCGGGGGATCCCAAGAGACCCAGTACTTC.

This clone has a handful of counts. The V and J genes are TRBV12-5 and TRBJ2-3; TRBD1 matches 9 bases. CDR1 is LGHNT, CDR2 FRNRAP, per germline. Trimming took 7 bases from V and 0 from J; bases not matched to a gene: 8. The CDR3 covers 16 residues. The CDR3 region has the DNA TGTGCTAGTGACCCGGACAGGGGAACTAGCACAGATACGCAGTATTTT. This encodes CASDPDRGTSTDTQYF.

This clone showed up just a few times. The V call is TRBV4-3, the J call TRBJ2-2; 8 bases agree with TRBD1. The CDR3 loop spans 16 amino acids. Trimming took 2 bases from V and 3 from J; bases not matched to a gene: 5. CDR1 is LGHNA and CDR2 is YSLEER in the germline V gene. CDR3 in amino acids: CASSQQPGQDTGELFF. In DNA, the CDR3 is TGCGCCAGCAGCCAACAACCGGGACAGGACACCGGGGAGCTGTTTTTT.